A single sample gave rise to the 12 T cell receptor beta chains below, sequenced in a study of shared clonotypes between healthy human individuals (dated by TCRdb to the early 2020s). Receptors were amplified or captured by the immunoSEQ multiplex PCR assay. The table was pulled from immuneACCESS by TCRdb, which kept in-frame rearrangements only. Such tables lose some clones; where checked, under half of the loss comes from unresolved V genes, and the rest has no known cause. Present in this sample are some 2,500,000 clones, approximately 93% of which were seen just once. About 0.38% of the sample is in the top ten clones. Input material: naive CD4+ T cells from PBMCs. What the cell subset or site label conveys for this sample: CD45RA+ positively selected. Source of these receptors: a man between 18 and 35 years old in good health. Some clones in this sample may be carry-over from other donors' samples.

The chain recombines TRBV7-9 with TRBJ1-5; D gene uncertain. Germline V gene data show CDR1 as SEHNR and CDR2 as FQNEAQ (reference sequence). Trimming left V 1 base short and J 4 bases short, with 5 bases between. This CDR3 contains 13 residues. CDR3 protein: CASSLERNQPQHF. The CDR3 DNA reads TGTGCCAGCAGCTTAGAGAGGAATCAGCCCCAGCATTTT.

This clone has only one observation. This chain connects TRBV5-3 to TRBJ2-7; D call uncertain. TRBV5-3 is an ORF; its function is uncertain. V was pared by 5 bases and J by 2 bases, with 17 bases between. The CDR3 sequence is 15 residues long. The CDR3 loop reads CARRSINRIPYEQYF. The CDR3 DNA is TGTGCCAGAAGATCCATCAACAGAATCCCCTACGAGCAGTACTTC.

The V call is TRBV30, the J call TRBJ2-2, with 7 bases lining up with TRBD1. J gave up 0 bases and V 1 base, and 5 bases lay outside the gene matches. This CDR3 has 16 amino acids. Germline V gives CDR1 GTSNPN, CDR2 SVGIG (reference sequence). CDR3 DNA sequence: TGTGCCTGGAGTGGGAGACAGGGAACGAACACCGGGGAGCTGTTTTTT. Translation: CAWSGRQGTNTGELFF.

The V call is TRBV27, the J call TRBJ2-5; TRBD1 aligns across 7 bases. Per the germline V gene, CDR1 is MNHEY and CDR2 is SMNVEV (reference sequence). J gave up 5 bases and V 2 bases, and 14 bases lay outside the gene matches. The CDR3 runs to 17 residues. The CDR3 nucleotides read TGTGCCAGCAGTTTAACTGGTCCAGGGGGTTATTGGGAGACCCAGTACTTC. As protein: CASSLTGPGGYWETQYF.

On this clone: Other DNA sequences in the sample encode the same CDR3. The CDR3 here is CASSPGTGSDTQYF. The CDR3 DNA reads TGCGCCAGCAGCCCCGGGACAGGTTCAGATACGCAGTATTTT. J is TRBJ2-3 and V is TRBV5-1, with 8 bases fitting TRBD1. From germline, CDR1 is SGHRS and CDR2 YFSETQ. V lost 4 bases to trimming and J lost 4 bases; unmatched junction nucleotides: 5. The CDR3 sequence is 14 residues long.

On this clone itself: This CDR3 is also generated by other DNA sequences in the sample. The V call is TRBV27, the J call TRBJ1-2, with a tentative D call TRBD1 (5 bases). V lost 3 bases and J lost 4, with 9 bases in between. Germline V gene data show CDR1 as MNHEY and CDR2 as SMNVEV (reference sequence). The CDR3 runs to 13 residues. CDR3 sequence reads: CASSFRGGYGYTF. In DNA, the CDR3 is TGTGCCAGCAGTTTCCGGGGGGGCTATGGCTACACCTTC.

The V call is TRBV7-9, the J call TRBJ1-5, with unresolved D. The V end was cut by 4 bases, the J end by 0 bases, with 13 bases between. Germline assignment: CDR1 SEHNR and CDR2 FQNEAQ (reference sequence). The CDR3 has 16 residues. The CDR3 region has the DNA TGTGCCAGCAGCTCGACTGCAGGTGGTAGCAATCAGCCCCAGCATTTT. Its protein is CASSSTAGGSNQPQHF.

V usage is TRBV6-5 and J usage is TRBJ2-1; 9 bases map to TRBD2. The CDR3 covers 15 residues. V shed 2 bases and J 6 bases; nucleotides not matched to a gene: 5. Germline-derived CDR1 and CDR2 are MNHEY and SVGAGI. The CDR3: CASSYRAGGSNEQFF. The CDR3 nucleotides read TGTGCCAGCAGTTACCGGGCGGGAGGGAGCAATGAGCAGTTCTTC.

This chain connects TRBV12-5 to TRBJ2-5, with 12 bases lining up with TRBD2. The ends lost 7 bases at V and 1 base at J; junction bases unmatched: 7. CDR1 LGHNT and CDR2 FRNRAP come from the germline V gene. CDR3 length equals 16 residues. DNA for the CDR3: TGTGCTAGTGCCCTGGGACTAGCGGGTGCCCAAGAGACCCAGTACTTC. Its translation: CASALGLAGAQETQYF.

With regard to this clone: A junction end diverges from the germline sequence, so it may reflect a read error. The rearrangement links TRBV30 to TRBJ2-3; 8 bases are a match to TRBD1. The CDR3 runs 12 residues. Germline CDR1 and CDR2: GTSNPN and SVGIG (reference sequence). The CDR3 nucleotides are TGTGCCCGATTACAGGGGACAGGTACGCAGTATTTT. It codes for CARLQGTGTQYF.

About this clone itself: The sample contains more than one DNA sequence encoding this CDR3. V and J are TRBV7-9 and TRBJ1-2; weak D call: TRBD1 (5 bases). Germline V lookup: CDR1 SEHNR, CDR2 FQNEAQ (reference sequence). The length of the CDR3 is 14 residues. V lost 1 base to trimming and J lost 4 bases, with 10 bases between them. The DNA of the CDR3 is TGTGCCAGCAGCTTAGGAGGGGCGGGCTATGGCTACACCTTC. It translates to CASSLGGAGYGYTF. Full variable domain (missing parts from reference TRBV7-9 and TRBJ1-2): DTGVSQNPRHKITKRGQNVTFRCDPISEHNRLYWYRQTLGQGPEFLTYFQNEAQLEKSRLLSDRFSAERPKGSFSTLEIQRTEQGDSAMYLCASSLGGAGYGYTFGSGTRLTVV.

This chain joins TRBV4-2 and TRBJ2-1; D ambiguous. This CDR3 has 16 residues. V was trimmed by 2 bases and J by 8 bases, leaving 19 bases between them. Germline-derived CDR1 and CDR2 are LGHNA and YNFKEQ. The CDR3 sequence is CASSQKAARPDDEQFF. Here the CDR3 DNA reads TGTGCCAGCAGCCAAAAGGCCGCAAGGCCGGACGATGAGCAGTTCTTC.